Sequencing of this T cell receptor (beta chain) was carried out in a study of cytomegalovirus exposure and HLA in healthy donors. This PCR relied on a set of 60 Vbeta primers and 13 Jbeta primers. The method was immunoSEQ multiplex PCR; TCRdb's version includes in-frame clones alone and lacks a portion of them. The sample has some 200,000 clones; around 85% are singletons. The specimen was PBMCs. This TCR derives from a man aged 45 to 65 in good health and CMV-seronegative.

The CDR3 DNA reads TGTGCCACCGGGACTAGTAGAGGCGAGCAGTACTTC. Its protein product is CATGTSRGEQYF. The chain joins TRBV19 to TRBJ2-7; TRBD2 aligns across 8 bases. The CDR3 is 12 amino acids. The V gene end was trimmed by 10 bases and the J gene end by 6 bases; junction bases not matched to a gene: 8. Germline V gene sequence: CDR1 LNHDA, CDR2 SQIVND (reference sequence).